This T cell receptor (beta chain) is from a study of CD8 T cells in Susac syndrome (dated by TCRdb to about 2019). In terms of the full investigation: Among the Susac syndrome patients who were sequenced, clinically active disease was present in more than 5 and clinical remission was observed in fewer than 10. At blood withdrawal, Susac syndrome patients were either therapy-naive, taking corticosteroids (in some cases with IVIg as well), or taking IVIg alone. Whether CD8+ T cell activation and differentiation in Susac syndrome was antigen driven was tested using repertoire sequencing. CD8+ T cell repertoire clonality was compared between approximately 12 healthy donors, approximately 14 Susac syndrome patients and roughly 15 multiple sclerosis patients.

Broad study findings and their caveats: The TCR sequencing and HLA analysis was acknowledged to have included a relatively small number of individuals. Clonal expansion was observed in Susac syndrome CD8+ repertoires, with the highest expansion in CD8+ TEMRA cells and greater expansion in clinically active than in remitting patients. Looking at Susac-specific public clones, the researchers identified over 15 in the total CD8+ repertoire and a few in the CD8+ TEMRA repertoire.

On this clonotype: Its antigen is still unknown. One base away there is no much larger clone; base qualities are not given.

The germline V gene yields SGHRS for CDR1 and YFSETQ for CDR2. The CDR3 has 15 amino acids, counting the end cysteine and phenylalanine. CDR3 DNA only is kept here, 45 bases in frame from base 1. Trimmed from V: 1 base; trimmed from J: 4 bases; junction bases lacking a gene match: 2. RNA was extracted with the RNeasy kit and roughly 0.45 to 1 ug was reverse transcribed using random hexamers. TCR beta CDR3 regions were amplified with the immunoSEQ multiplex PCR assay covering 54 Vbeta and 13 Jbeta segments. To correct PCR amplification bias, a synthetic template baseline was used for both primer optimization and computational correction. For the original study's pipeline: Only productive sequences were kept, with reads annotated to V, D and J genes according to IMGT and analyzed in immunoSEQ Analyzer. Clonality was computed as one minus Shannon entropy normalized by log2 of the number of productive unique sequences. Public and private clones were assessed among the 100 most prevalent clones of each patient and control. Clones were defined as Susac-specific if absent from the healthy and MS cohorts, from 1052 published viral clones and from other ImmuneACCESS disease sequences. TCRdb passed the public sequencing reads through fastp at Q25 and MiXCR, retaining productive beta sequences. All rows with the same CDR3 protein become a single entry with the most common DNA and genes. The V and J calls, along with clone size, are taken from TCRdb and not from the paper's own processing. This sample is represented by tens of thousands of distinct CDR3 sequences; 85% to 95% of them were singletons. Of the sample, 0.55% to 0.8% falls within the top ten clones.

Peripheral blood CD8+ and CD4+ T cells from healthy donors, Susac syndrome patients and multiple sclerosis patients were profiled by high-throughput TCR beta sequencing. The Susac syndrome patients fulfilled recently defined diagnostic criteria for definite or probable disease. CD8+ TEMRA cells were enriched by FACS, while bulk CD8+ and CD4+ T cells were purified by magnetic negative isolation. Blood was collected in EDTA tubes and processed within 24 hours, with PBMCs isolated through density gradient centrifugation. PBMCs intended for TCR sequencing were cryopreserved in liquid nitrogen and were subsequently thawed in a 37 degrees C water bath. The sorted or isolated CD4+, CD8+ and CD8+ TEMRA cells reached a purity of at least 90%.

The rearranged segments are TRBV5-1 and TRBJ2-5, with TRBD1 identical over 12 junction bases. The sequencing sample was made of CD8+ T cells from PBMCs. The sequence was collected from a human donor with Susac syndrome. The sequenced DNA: TGCGCCAGCAGCTTGATGGGACAGGGGGCAGAGACCCAGTACTTC. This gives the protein CASSLMGQGAETQYF.